These 29 T cell receptor beta chains originate from one sample sequenced in a study of cytomegalovirus exposure and HLA in healthy donors. The primer mix had 60 Vbeta and 13 Jbeta primers. Data came from immunoSEQ multiplex PCR; TCRdb stores just in-frame clones and leaves some out. The repertoire consists of nearly 110,000 clones, with more than 75% occurring once and the leading ten covering 6.1%. Input material: PBMCs. The origin of the receptors is a woman in her fifties or sixties in good health and CMV-seropositive.

This clone has more than one count but fewer than ten. The chain has TRBV5-1 and TRBJ2-1; unclear D gene. The CDR3 covers 14 residues. The V end was cut by 4 bases, the J end by 4 bases, with 12 bases between. Looked up from germline, CDR1 is SGHRS and CDR2 is YFSETQ. In DNA, the CDR3 is TGCGCCAGCAGCCGAATGGGCACGTACAATGAGCAGTTCTTC. This translates into CASSRMGTYNEQFF.

V and J are TRBV2 and TRBJ2-7, with D maybe TRBD1 (5 bases). The CDR3 is made up of 14 amino acids. Germline CDR1 and CDR2: SNHLY and FYNNEI. The ends were cut back, 8 bases at V and 3 bases at J, with 17 bases in the middle. CDR3 loop: CASVAQGGFYEQYF. The CDR3 region has the DNA TGTGCCAGCGTGGCGCAGGGTGGTTTCTACGAGCAGTACTTC. Complete variable domain (other parts from reference TRBV2 and TRBJ2-7): EPEVTQTPSHQVTQMGQEVILRCVPISNHLYFYWYRQILGQKVEFLVSFYNNEISEKSEIFDDQFSVERPDGSNFTLKIRSTKLEDSAMYFCASVAQGGFYEQYFGPGTRLTVT.

Only one count was recorded for this clone. The chain links TRBV7-8 to TRBJ2-4, with a possible D match to TRBD2 (5 bases). Germline CDR1 reads SGHVS; CDR2 reads FQNEAQ. The length of the CDR3 is 18 residues. V lost 4 bases, J lost 2 bases, and 21 bases lay in between. This CDR3 reads CASSSTPWGVWTKNIQYF. The CDR3 nucleotides read TGTGCCAGCAGCTCCACCCCGTGGGGAGTATGGACCAAAAACATTCAGTACTTC.

The chain carries TRBV6-5 and TRBJ1-6; 10 nucleotides line up with TRBD1. The CDR3 has 15 amino acids. The V gene end was trimmed by 0 bases and the J gene end by 9 bases; junction bases not matched to a gene: 2. Germline-derived CDR1 and CDR2 are MNHEY and SVGAGI. For the CDR3, the DNA is TGTGCCAGCAGTTACTCAGGACAGGGGGGTTCACCCCTCCACTTT. It specifies CASSYSGQGGSPLHF.

About this clone itself: The junction and the germline gene differ at one end; a read error may be behind it. The chain has TRBV7-6 and TRBJ2-7; D possibly matches TRBD1 or TRBD2 (5 bases each). Germline V CDR1 and CDR2: SGHVS, FNYEAQ. This CDR3 is 15 amino acids long. The CDR3 here is CASSLAKGASYEQYF. CDR3 sequence (DNA): TGTGCTAGCAGCTTAGCGAAAGGGGCTTCCTACGAGCAGTACTTC.

This clone was seen only a few times. This chain uses TRBV2 with TRBJ2-7; TRBD1 aligns across 7 bases. Unmatched junction bases numbered 12, after V lost 6 bases and J lost 7 bases. CDR1 and CDR2 (germline): SNHLY, FYNNEI. The CDR3 sequence is 14 residues long. CDR3 in DNA: TGTGCCAGCAGCGGCGACAGGGTTGGACGGGAGCAGTACTTC. This encodes CASSGDRVGREQYF.

This chain connects TRBV28 to TRBJ2-1, with 12 bases aligning to TRBD2. Germline lookup yields CDR1 MDHEN and CDR2 SYDVKM. J was trimmed by 7 bases and V by 5 bases; bases with no gene match: 6. The CDR3 has 15 residues. CDR3 sequence: CASSPLAGGGNEQFF. CDR3 sequence (DNA): TGTGCCAGCAGTCCCCTAGCGGGGGGGGGAAATGAGCAGTTCTTC.

The V call is TRBV30, the J call TRBJ1-3, with D possibly being TRBD1 (6 bases). CDR3 size: 14 residues. CDR1 is GTSNPN and CDR2 is SVGIG in the germline V gene (reference sequence). V lost 3 bases to trimming and J lost 4 bases, with 13 bases between them. The CDR3 sequence is CAWSQGRGGNTIYF. The CDR3 DNA reads TGTGCCTGGAGCCAGGGGCGAGGCGGAAACACCATATATTTT.

V gene TRBV4-1 combines with J gene TRBJ2-5; TRBD1 might be the D (6 bases). Deletions cut 1 base from V and 2 bases from J, with 17 bases between. This CDR3 has 17 amino acids. The germline gives CDR1 MGHRA, CDR2 YSYEKL. The CDR3 sequence is CASSQVESLGGQETQYF. The CDR3 region has the DNA TGCGCCAGCAGCCAAGTGGAGAGCTTAGGGGGTCAAGAGACCCAGTACTTC.

The V call is TRBV5-8, the J call TRBJ1-5, with 10 nucleotides matching TRBD1. Trimming removed 4 bases from V and 2 bases from J; junction bases left unmatched: 3. Germline V lookup: CDR1 SGHTS, CDR2 YDEGEE. The CDR3 loop spans 15 amino acids. CDR3 nucleotide sequence: TGTGCCAGCAGCGGAGGGACAGGGGGCAATCAGCCCCAGCATTTT. This encodes CASSGGTGGNQPQHF.

This clone has a single count. The gene calls are TRBV11-2 and TRBJ1-3; D call uncertain. The CDR3 is 15 amino acids. The V end was cut by 4 bases, the J end by 0 bases, with 10 bases between. Germline lookup yields CDR1 SGHAT and CDR2 FQNNGV. DNA of the CDR3: TGTGCCAGCAGCTCGACCGGGGTCTCTGGAAACACCATATATTTT. Translating it yields CASSSTGVSGNTIYF.

The V gene is TRBV28, the J gene TRBJ1-1; TRBD1 is a possible D gene (5 bases). The ends were cut back, 3 bases at V and 0 bases at J, with 8 bases in the middle. Per the germline V gene, CDR1 is MDHEN and CDR2 is SYDVKM. The CDR3 extends over 14 amino acids. The CDR3 DNA sequence: TGTGCCAGCAGTTTTACAGGCGTGAACACTGAAGCTTTCTTT. This gives the protein CASSFTGVNTEAFF. Looking up the rest from reference TRBV28 and TRBJ1-1 gives the full variable domain: DVKVTQSSRYLVKRTGEKVFLECVQDMDHENMFWYRQDPGLGLRLIYFSYDVKMKEKGDIPEGYSVSREKKERFSLILESASTNQTSMYLCASSFTGVNTEAFFGQGTRLTVV.

The rearrangement links TRBV7-3 to TRBJ2-3; D is unresolved. The CDR3 is 14 amino acids. Germline V gene data show CDR1 as SGHTA and CDR2 as FQGTGA. Trimming removed 5 bases at V and 4 bases at J, with 13 bases between. The CDR3 DNA sequence: TGTGCCAGCAGCCCAACTCTAGGTTCAGATACGCAGTATTTT. Translated: CASSPTLGSDTQYF.

There are a few counts of this clone. The chain combines TRBV7-6 with TRBJ1-1; weak D call: TRBD1 (6 bases). Germline values: CDR1 SGHVS, CDR2 FNYEAQ. The V gene lost 1 base and the J gene lost 4 bases, with 10 bases spanning the gap. The CDR3 spans 14 residues. CDR3 bases: TGTGCCAGCAGCTTAGTACAGGGCGGCACTGAAGCTTTCTTT. Its translation: CASSLVQGGTEAFF.

The chain recombines TRBV28 with TRBJ2-2; TRBD1 is a possible D gene (5 bases). This CDR3 region has 16 residues. Germline values: CDR1 MDHEN, CDR2 SYDVKM. With 10 bases removed from V and 0 bases from J, the gap between germline ends came to 18 bases. The CDR3 sequence is CATTHLGAANTGELFF. The CDR3 DNA sequence: TGTGCCACCACTCACCTAGGGGCCGCGAACACCGGGGAGCTGTTTTTT.

This chain joins TRBV6-6 and TRBJ2-1, with D maybe TRBD1 (6 bases). The CDR3 is 16 amino acids. The germline V gene has CDR1 MNHNY and CDR2 SVGAGI (reference sequence). V was pared by 7 bases and J by 2 bases, with 18 bases between. DNA of the CDR3: TGTGCCAGCACTATATCCACAGGGACCCCCTACAATGAGCAGTTCTTC. This translates into CASTISTGTPYNEQFF.

V usage is TRBV2 and J usage is TRBJ2-5, with D possibly being TRBD2 (7 bases). V was cut by 2 bases and J by 5 bases, with 15 bases left in between. Germline CDR1 is SNHLY and CDR2 is FYNNEI. The CDR3 is 15 amino acids. CDR3 DNA: TGTGCCAGCAGTGAAAGTCGCGGGGGCCAGGAGACCCAGTACTTC. Encoded protein: CASSESRGGQETQYF.

The chain links TRBV28 to TRBJ1-6; tentative D call: TRBD1 (5 bases). Trimming took 3 bases from V and 5 from J, leaving 11 bases between them. The CDR3 is 15 residues long. Germline V lookup: CDR1 MDHEN, CDR2 SYDVKM. CDR3 sequence (DNA): TGTGCCAGCAGTTTTGAGGGGAGGAATAATTCACCCCTCCACTTT. Residues: CASSFEGRNNSPLHF.

Written as DNA, the CDR3 is TGTGCCAGCAGCCCCGTGAATCCCGGGGGGGAGCAGTACTTC. Its translation: CASSPVNPGGEQYF. The genes are TRBV7-6 and TRBJ2-7; 7 bases line up with TRBD2. The CDR3 contains 14 residues. Germline CDR1 is SGHVS and CDR2 is FNYEAQ. The J segment lost 7 bases and the V segment lost 5 bases, leaving 11 bases of the junction unmatched.

The chain has TRBV9 and TRBJ1-2; 10 bases fit TRBD1. The germline V gene has CDR1 SGDLS and CDR2 YYNGEE. The V segment lost 4 bases and the J segment 4 bases; nucleotides outside the gene matches: 25. The CDR3 runs 21 residues. DNA for the CDR3: TGTGCCAGCAGCCCAGGAGGGGGTTTAGGGACAGGGGATTCCTACTCCTATGGCTACACCTTC. This translates into CASSPGGGLGTGDSYSYGYTF.

V usage is TRBV5-1 and J usage is TRBJ1-4; D unresolved. The length of the CDR3 is 15 residues. CDR1 SGHRS and CDR2 YFSETQ come from the germline V gene. V was shortened by 2 bases and J by 3 bases, with 11 bases between the two germline ends. CDR3 in amino acids: CASSLRSAANEKLFF. The CDR3 DNA reads TGCGCCAGCAGCTTAAGGAGTGCGGCTAATGAAAAACTGTTTTTT.

This rearrangement joins TRBV28 to TRBJ1-1; no reliable D call. CDR1 is MDHEN and CDR2 is SYDVKM in the germline V gene. Trimming took 5 bases from V and 3 from J, leaving 4 bases between them. This CDR3 has 11 amino acids. CDR3 loop: CASSTYTEAFF. The CDR3 coding sequence is TGTGCCAGCAGTACTTACACTGAAGCTTTCTTT.

This clone was recorded a few times. The chain employs TRBV7-9 and TRBJ2-7; D is possibly TRBD2 (6 bases). CDR3 length equals 14 residues. V was shortened by 3 bases and J by 2 bases, with 11 bases between the two germline ends. Germline-derived CDR1 and CDR2 are SEHNR and FQNEAQ (reference sequence). CDR3 nucleotide sequence: TGTGCCAGCAGCTTTGGGGGGTATACCTACGAGCAGTACTTC. It yields the protein CASSFGGYTYEQYF.

The CDR3 loop reads CASSVSPDRDNQPQHF. In nucleotides, the CDR3 is TGTGCCAGCAGCGTATCCCCGGACAGGGACAATCAGCCCCAGCATTTT. The chain employs TRBV9 and TRBJ1-5; 8 positions match TRBD1. The CDR3 is 16 amino acids. Trimming took 1 base from V and 3 from J; bases not matched to a gene: 6. Germline CDR1 is SGDLS and CDR2 is YYNGEE. Full variable domain (missing parts from reference TRBV9 and TRBJ1-5): DSGVTQTPKHLITATGQRVTLRCSPRSGDLSVYWYQQSLDQGLQFLIQYYNGEERAKGNILERFSAQQFPDLHSELNLSSLELGDSALYFCASSVSPDRDNQPQHFGDGTRLSIL.

The chain carries TRBV29-1 and TRBJ1-5, with D possibly TRBD1 on 5 matching bases. The CDR3 runs 13 residues. The ends were cut back, 7 bases at V and 8 bases at J, with 18 bases in the middle. Germline CDR1 is SQVTM and CDR2 is ANQGSEA. DNA for the CDR3: TGCAGCGCCGTGGTTTCAGGAGGGGAGCCCCAGCATTTT. Its translation: CSAVVSGGEPQHF.

The chain carries TRBV5-1 and TRBJ2-5; TRBD1 might be the D (6 bases). The DNA end is more similar to TRBJ2-7, so the J call may be wrong. The CDR3 covers 13 residues. Germline CDR1 reads SGHRS; CDR2 reads YFSETQ. CDR3 coding DNA: TGCGCCAGCAGCTCCCTACAGGGCGACGAGCAGTACTTC. Translating it yields CASSSLQGDEQYF.

V gene TRBV5-4 combines with J gene TRBJ1-2; D unclear. The CDR3 consists of 15 residues. Trimming shortened V by 4 bases and J by 4 bases, and 17 bases separated the two germline ends. Per germline, CDR1 SGHNT and CDR2 YYREEE (reference sequence). The CDR3 DNA reads as TGTGCCAGCAGCCCCAATGTCGGGGTTAGCTATGGCTACACCTTC. This codes for CASSPNVGVSYGYTF.

This chain uses TRBV7-3 with TRBJ2-1; TRBD1 matches 9 bases. Germline CDR1 SGHTA, CDR2 FQGTGA. The V and J ends lost 6 bases and 6 bases, in that order; junction bases with no gene match: 3. CDR3 size: 13 residues. CDR3 sequence reads: CASSSTGGNEQFF. The CDR3 DNA reads TGTGCCAGCAGTTCGACAGGGGGCAATGAGCAGTTCTTC.

V and J are TRBV11-2 and TRBJ1-4, with D possibly TRBD1 on 6 matching bases. V was shortened by 2 bases and J by 5 bases, with 12 bases between the two germline ends. The CDR3 totals 15 residues. The germline V gene encodes CDR1 SGHAT and CDR2 FQNNGV. The CDR3 sequence: CASSLLDRPNEKLFF. CDR3 nucleotide sequence: TGTGCCAGCAGCTTACTAGACAGGCCAAATGAAAAACTGTTTTTT.